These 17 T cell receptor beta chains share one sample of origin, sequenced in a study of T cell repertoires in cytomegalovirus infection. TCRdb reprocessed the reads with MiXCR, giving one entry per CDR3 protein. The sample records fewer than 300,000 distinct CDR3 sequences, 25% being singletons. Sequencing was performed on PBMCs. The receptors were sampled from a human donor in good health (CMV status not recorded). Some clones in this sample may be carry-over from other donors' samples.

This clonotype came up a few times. In DNA form, the CDR3 reads TGCAGCGGAAGCGGGACAGGGAGAGAGACCCAGTACTTC. This encodes CSGSGTGRETQYF. V usage is TRBV29-1 and J usage is TRBJ2-5; 9 bases line up with TRBD1. V lost 7 bases to trimming and J lost 4 bases; unmatched junction nucleotides: 7. The CDR3 consists of 13 residues. CDR1 is SQVTM, CDR2 ANQGSEA, per germline.

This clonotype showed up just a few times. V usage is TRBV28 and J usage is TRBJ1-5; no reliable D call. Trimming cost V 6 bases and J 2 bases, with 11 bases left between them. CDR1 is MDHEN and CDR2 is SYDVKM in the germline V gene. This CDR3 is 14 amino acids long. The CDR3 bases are TGTGCCAGCAGCTGGGTCCAGGGCAATCAGCCCCAGCATTTT. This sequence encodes CASSWVQGNQPQHF.

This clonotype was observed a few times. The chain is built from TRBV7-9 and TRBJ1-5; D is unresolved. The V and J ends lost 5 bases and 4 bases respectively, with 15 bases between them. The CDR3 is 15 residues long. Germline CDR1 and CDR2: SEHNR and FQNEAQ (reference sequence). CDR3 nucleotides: TGTGCCAGCAGCCCAGCGGGTCTGGATAATCAGCCCCAGCATTTT. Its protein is CASSPAGLDNQPQHF.

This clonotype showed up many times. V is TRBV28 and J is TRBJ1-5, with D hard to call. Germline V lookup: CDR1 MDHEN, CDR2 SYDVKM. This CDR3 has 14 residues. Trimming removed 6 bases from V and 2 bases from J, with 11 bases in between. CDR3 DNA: TGTGCCAGCAGAATGGGGTATGGCAATCAGCCCCAGCATTTT. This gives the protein CASRMGYGNQPQHF.

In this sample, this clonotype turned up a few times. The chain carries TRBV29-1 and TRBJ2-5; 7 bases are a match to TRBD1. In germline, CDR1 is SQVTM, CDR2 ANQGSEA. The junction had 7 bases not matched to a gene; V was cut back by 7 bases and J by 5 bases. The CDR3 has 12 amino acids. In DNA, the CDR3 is TGCAGCGCCTCAGGGGGAAGCGAGACCCAGTACTTC. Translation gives CSASGGSETQYF.

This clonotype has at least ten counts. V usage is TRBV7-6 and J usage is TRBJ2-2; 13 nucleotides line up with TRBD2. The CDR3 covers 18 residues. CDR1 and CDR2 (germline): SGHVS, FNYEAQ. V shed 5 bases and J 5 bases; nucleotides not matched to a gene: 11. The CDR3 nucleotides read TGTGCCAGCAGCCCGACGACTAGCGGGAGGCGTATAACCGGGGAGCTGTTTTTT. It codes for CASSPTTSGRRITGELFF.

The CDR3 DNA is TGTGCCAGCAGTTTCGGCCCCCGCTATGGCTACACCTTC. It encodes CASSFGPRYGYTF. The chain couples TRBV6-8 to TRBJ1-2; no definite D call. The CDR3 contains 13 residues. V was cut by 4 bases and J by 4 bases, with 10 bases left in between. The germline gives CDR1 MNHGY, CDR2 SAAAGT.

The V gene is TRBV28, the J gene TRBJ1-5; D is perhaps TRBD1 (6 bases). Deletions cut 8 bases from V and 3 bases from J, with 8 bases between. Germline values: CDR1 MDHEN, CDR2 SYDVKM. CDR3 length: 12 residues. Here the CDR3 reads CASLGANQPQHF. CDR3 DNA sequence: TGTGCCAGCCTGGGGGCCAATCAGCCCCAGCATTTT.

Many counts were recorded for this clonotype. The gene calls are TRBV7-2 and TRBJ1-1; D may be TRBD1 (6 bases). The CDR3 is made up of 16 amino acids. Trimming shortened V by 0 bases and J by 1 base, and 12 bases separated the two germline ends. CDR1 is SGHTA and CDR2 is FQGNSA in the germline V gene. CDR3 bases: TGTGCCAGCAGCTTAGCGCCAGGGGCGGCGAACACTGAAGCTTTCTTT. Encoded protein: CASSLAPGAANTEAFF.

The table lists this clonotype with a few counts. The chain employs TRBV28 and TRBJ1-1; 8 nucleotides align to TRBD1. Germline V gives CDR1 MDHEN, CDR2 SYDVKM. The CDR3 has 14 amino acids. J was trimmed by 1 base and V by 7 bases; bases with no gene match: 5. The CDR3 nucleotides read TGTGCCAGCACCGGGGACAGGAGGAACACTGAAGCTTTCTTT. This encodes CASTGDRRNTEAFF. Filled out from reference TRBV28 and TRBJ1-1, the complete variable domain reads DVKVTQSSRYLVKRTGEKVFLECVQDMDHENMFWYRQDPGLGLRLIYFSYDVKMKEKGDIPEGYSVSREKKERFSLILESASTNQTSMYLCASTGDRRNTEAFFGQGTRLTVV.

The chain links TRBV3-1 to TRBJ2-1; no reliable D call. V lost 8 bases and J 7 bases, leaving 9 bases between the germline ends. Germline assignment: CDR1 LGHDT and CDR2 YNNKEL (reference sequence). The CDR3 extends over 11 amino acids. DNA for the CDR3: TGTGCCAGCCGCACGGCGAATGAGCAGTTCTTC. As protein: CASRTANEQFF.

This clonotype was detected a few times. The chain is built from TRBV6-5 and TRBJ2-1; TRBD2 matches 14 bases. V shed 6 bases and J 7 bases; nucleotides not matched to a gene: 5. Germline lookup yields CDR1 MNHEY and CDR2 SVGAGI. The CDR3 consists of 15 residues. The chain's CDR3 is CASRGLAGVENEQFF. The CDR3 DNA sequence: TGTGCCAGCAGGGGACTAGCGGGGGTGGAGAATGAGCAGTTCTTC.

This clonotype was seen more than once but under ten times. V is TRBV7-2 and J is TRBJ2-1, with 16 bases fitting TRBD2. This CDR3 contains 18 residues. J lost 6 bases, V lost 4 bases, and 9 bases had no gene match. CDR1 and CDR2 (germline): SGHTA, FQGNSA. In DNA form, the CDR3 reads TGTGCCAGCAGCTCGGGACTAGCGGGAGGGTTTTTGGGCAATGAGCAGTTCTTC. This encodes CASSSGLAGGFLGNEQFF.

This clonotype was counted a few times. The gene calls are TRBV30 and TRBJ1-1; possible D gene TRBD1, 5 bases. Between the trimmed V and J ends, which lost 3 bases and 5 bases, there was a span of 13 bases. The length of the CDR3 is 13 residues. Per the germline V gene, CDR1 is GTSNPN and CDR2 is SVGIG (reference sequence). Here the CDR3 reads CAWRLTGETEAFF. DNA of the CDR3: TGTGCCTGGAGACTAACGGGGGAAACTGAAGCTTTCTTT.

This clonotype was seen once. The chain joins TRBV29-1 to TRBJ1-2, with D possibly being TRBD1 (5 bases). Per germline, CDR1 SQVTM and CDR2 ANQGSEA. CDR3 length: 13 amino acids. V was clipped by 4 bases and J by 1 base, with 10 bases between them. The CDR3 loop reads CSVGQPFNYGYTF. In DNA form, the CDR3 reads TGCAGCGTTGGACAGCCATTTAACTATGGCTACACCTTC. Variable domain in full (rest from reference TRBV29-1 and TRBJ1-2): SAVISQKPSRDICQRGTSLTIQCQVDSQVTMMFWYRQQPGQSLTLIATANQGSEATYESGFVIDKFPISRPNLTFSTLTVSNMSPEDSSIYLCSVGQPFNYGYTFGSGTRLTVV.

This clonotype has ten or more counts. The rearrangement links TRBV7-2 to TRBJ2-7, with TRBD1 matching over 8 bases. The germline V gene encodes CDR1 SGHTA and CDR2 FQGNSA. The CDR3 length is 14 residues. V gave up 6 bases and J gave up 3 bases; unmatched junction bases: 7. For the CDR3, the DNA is TGTGCCAGCAGACCGGACAGGGTGAACTACGAGCAGTACTTC. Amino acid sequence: CASRPDRVNYEQYF.

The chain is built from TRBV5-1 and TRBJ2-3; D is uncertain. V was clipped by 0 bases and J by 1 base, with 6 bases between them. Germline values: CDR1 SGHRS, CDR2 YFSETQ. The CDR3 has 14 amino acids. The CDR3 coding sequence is TGCGCCAGCAGCTTGGTGGCAGGCACAGATACGCAGTATTTT. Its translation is CASSLVAGTDTQYF.